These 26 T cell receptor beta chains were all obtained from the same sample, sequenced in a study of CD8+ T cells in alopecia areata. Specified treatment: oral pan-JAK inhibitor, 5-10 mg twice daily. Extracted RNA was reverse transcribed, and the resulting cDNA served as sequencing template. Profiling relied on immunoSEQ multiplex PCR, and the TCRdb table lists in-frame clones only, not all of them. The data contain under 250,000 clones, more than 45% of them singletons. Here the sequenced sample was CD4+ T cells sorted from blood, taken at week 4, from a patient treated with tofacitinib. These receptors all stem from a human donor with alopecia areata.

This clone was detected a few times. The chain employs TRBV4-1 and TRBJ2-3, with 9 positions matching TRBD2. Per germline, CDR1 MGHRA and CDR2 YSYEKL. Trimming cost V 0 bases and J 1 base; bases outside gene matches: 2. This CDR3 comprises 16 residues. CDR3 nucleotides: TGCGCCAGCAGCCAAGATGAGCGGGGGGGCACAGATACGCAGTATTTT. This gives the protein CASSQDERGGTDTQYF.

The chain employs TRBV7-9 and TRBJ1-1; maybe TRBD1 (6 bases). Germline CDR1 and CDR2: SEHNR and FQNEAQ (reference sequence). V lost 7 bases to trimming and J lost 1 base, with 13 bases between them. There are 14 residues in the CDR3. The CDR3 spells CASTVDRPNTEAFF. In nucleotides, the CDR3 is TGTGCCAGCACCGTGGACAGACCGAACACTGAAGCTTTCTTT.

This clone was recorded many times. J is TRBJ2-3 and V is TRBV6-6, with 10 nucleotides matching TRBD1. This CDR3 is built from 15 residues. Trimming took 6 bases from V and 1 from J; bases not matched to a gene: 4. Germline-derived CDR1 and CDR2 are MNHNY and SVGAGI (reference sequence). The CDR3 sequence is CASSWGTGGTDTQYF. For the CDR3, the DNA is TGTGCCAGCAGCTGGGGGACAGGGGGCACAGATACGCAGTATTTT.

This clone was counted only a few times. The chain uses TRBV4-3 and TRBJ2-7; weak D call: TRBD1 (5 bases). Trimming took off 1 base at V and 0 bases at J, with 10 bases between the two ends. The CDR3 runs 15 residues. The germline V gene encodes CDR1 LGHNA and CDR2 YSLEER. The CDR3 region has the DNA TGCGCCAGCAGCCAAGTAGGCAGGGCCTCCTACGAGCAGTACTTC. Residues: CASSQVGRASYEQYF.

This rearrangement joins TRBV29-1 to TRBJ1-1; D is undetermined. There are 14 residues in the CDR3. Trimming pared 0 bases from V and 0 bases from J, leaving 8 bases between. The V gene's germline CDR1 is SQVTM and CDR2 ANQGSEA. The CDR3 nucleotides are TGCAGCGTTGAAGATGCCCGTATGAACACTGAAGCTTTCTTT. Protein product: CSVEDARMNTEAFF.

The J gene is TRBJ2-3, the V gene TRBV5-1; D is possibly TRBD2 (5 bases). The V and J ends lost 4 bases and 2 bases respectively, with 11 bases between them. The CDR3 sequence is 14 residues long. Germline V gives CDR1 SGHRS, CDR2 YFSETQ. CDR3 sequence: CASSNPGSTDTQYF. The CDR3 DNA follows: TGCGCCAGCAGCAATCCGGGGTCCACAGATACGCAGTATTTT.

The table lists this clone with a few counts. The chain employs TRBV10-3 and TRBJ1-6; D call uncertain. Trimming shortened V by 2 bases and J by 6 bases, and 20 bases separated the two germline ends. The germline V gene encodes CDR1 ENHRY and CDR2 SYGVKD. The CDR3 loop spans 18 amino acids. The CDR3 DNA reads TGTGCCATCAGTGAGACGAAGGGTTCCGATCTTGCTAATTCACCCCTCCACTTT. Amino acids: CAISETKGSDLANSPLHF.

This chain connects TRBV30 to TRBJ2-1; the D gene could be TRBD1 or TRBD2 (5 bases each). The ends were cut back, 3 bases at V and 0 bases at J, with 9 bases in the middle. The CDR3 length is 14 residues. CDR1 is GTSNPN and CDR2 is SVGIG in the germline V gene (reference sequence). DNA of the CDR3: TGTGCCTGGAGACAGGCGGGCTCCTACAATGAGCAGTTCTTC. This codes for CAWRQAGSYNEQFF.

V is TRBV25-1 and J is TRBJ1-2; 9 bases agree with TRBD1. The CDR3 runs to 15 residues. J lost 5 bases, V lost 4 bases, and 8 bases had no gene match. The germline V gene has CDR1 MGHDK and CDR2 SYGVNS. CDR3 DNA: TGTGCCAGCAGTGGACAGGGGGGGAAAGGGTATGGCTACACCTTC. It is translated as CASSGQGGKGYGYTF.

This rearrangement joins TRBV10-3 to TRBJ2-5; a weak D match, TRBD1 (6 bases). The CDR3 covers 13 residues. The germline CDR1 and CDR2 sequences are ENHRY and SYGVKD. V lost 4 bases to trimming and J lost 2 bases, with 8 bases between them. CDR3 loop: CAISGTAQETQYF. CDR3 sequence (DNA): TGTGCCATCAGTGGGACAGCTCAAGAGACCCAGTACTTC.

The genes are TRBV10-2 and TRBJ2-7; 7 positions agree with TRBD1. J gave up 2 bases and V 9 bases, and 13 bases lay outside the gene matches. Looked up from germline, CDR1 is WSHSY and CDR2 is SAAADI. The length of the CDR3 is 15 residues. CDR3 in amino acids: CASSNPTGTPYEQYF. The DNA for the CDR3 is TGCGCCAGTTCTAACCCGACAGGGACCCCCTACGAGCAGTACTTC.

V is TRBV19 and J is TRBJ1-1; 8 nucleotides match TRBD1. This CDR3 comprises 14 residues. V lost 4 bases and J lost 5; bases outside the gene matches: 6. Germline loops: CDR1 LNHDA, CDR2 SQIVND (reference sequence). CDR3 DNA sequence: TGTGCCAGTAGTAATACCAGGGGGCGGACTGAAGCTTTCTTT. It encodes CASSNTRGRTEAFF.

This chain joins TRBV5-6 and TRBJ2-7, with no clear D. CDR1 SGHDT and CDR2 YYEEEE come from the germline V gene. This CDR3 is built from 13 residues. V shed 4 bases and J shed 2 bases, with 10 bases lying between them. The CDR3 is CASSIGPTYEQYF. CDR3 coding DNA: TGTGCCAGCAGCATCGGGCCTACCTACGAGCAGTACTTC.

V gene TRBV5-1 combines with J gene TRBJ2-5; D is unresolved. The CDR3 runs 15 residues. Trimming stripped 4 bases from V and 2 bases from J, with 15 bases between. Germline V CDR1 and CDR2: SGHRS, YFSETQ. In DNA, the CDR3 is TGCGCCAGCAGCCCCGCCGGGCACCCGCAAGAGACCCAGTACTTC. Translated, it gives CASSPAGHPQETQYF.

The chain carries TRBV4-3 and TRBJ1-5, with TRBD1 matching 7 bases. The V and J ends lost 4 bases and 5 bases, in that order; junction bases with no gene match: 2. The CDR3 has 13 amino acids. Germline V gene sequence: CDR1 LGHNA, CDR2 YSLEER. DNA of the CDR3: TGCGCCAGCAGCCGAGGGACAGATCAGCCCCAGCATTTT. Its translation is CASSRGTDQPQHF.

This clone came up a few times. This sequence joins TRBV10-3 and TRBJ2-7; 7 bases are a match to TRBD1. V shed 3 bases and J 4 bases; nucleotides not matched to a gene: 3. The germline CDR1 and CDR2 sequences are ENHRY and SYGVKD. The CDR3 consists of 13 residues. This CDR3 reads CAISDSGQYEQYF. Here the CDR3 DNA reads TGTGCCATCAGTGATTCGGGACAGTACGAGCAGTACTTC.

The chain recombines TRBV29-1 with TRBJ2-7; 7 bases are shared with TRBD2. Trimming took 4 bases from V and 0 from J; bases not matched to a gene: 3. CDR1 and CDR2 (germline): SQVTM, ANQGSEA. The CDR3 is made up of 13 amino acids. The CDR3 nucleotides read TGCAGCGTTGGAGCGGGGACCTCCTACGAGCAGTACTTC. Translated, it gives CSVGAGTSYEQYF.

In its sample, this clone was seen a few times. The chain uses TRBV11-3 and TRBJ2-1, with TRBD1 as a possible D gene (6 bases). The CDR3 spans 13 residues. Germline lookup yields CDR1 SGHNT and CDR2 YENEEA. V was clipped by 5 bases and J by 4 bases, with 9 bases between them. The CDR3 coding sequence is TGTGCCAGCAGCCCGGACAGATACAATGAGCAGTTCTTC. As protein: CASSPDRYNEQFF.

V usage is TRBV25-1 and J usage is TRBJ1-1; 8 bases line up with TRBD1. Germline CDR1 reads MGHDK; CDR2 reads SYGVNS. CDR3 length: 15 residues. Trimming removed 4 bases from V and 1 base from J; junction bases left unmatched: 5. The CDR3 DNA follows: TGTGCCAGCAGTGCCCCCAGGGGGCAGAACACTGAAGCTTTCTTT. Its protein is CASSAPRGQNTEAFF.

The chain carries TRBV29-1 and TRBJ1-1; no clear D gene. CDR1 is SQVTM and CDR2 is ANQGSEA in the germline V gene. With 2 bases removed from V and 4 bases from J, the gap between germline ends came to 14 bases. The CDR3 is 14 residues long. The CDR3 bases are TGCAGCGTTGAATTAAGCCCTGGGAGCACTGAAGCTTTCTTT. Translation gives CSVELSPGSTEAFF.

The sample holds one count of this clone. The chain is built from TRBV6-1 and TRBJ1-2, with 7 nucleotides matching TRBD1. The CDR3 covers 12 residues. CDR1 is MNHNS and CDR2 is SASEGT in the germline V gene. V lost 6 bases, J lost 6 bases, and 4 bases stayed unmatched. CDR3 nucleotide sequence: TGTGCCAGCAGCGAGACAGGGAATGGCTACACCTTC. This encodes CASSETGNGYTF.

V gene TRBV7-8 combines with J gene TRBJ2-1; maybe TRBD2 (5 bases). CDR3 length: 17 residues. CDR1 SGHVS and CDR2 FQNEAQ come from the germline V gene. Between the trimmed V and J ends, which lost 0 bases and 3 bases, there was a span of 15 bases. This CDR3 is CASSLALVGSGYNEQFF. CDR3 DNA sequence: TGTGCCAGCAGCTTAGCTCTCGTAGGGAGTGGCTACAATGAGCAGTTCTTC.

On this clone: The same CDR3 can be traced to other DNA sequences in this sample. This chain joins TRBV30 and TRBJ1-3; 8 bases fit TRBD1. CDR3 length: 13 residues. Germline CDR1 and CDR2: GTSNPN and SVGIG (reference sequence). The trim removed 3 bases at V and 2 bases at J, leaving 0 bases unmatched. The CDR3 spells CAWSRGPGNTIYF. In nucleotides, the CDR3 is TGTGCCTGGAGCAGGGGGCCTGGAAACACCATATATTTT.

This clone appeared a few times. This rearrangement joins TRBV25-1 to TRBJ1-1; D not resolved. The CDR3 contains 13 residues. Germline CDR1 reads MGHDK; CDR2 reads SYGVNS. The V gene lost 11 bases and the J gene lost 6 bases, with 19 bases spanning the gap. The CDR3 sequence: CAASVGLVSEAFF. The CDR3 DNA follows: TGTGCCGCTTCAGTAGGGTTAGTCTCTGAAGCTTTCTTT.

The CDR3, as DNA: TGCGCCAGCAGCCAAGGTGGAGGGCTCACAGATACGCAGTATTTT. Translated, it gives CASSQGGGLTDTQYF. The chain joins TRBV4-3 to TRBJ2-3; perhaps TRBD2 as D (6 bases). V lost 1 base and J lost 2, with 10 bases in between. Germline V gene data show CDR1 as LGHNA and CDR2 as YSLEER. The CDR3 runs to 15 residues.

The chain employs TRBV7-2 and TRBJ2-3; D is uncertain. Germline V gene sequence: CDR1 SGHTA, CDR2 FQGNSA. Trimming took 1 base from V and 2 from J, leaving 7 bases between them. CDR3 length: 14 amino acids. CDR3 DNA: TGTGCCAGCAGCTTAGGCGGTTTCACAGATACGCAGTATTTT. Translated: CASSLGGFTDTQYF.